This is a list of T cell receptor beta chains from one sample in a study of blood T cell repertoires in COVID-19. The assay was immunoSEQ multiplex PCR, and TCRdb's table has in-frame clones only and misses some. The sample has 150,000 to 200,000 clones; approximately 80% are singletons. The material sequenced was peripheral blood. These TCRs come from a woman at least 80 years old with active or convalescent COVID-19. Both conserved end residues are trimmed from each CDR3. Fields, in order: clone size, V gene, CDR3 protein. Clone sizes are given selectively: once, few, many, or a class where the clone is expanded.

- TRBV7-2 ASSSRGGNSPLH
- TRBV5-6 ASSLVTGNEQY
- TRBV9 ASSGAGSIFLEHGYT
few TRBV9 ASSVFEGYT
- TRBV7-2 ASSSRGTGGSYNEQF
- TRBV20-1 SARDYPIQY
- TRBV5-1 ASSLVVTSGGAGVTGELF
- TRBV6-5 ASSYSRETGETQY
- TRBV19 ASSPEQGLETQY
- TRBV12-3/TRBV12-4 ASSLGGLQPQH
- TRBV27 ASSLSLGGTVYNEQF
- TRBV18 ASSPFGAGNTEAF
- TRBV2 ASSGDRVGNQPQH
few TRBV7-2 ASSLVVNSNQPQH
- TRBV5-5 ASSFQGEGYGYT
- TRBV4-3 ASSQNQGANEKLF
once TRBV11-2 ASSLFPLTGNTGELF
- TRBV30 ALESLPGHPEAF
- TRBV2 ASSPTGTNYEQY
- TRBV3-1/TRBV3-2 ASSPRFGGMTDTQY
- TRBV2 ASTTTGWIYEQY
- TRBV5-1 ASSLPIYGQGINEQY
once TRBV19 ASSMGSGGGETQY
- TRBV30 AWSTTGGNTEAF
- TRBV6-5 ATRLAGGHTGELF
few TRBV27 ASSFRRQGLFSGANVLT
- TRBV5-4 ASSPGTGSGYT
- TRBV2 ASSPGTGYQPQH
many TRBV11-2 ASSLEAGFNQPQH
- TRBV9 ASSVRGEPSTDTQY
- TRBV19 ASSDASGGTSYGYT